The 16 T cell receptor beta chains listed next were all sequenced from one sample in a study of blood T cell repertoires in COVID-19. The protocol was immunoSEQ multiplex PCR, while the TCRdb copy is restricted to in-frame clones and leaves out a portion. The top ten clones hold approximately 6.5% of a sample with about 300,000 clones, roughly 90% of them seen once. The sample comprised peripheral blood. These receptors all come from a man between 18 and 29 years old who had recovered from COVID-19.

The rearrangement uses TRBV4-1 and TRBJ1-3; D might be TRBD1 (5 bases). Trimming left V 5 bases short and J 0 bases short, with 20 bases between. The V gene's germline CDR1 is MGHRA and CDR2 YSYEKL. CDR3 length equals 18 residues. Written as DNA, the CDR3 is TGCGCCAGCAGCACCGAGAAGACAGCTATAAGCTCTGGAAACACCATATATTTT. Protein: CASSTEKTAISSGNTIYF.

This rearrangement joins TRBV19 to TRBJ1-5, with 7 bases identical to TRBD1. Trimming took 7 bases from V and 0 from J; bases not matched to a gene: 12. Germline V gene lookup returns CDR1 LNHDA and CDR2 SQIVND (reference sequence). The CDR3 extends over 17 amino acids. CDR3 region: CASISIRTGDSNQPQHF. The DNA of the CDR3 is TGTGCCAGTATCTCTATTAGGACAGGTGATAGCAATCAGCCCCAGCATTTT.

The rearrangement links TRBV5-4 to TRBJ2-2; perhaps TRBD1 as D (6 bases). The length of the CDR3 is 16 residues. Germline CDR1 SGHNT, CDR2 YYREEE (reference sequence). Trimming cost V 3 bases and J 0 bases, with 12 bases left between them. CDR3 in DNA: TGTGCCAGCAGCTCGGACAGCCCTTCGAACACCGGGGAGCTGTTTTTT. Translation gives CASSSDSPSNTGELFF.

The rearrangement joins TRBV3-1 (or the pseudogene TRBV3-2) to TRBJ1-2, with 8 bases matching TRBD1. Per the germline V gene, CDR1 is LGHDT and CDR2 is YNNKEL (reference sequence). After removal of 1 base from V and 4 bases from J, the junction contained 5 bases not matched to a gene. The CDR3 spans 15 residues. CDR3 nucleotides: TGTGCCAGCAGCCAAGCTTCCGGGACAGGCTATGGCTACACCTTC. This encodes CASSQASGTGYGYTF.

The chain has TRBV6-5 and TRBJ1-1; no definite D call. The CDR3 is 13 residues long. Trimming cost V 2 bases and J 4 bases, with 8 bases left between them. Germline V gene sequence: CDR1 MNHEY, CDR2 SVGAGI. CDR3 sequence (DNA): TGTGCCAGCAGTTACGGCGGGAGCACTGAAGCTTTCTTT. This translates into CASSYGGSTEAFF.

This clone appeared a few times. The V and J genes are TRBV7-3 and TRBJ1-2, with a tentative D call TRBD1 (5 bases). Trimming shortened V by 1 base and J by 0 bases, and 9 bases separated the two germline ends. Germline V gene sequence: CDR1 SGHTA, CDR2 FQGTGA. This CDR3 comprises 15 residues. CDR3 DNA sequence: TGTGCCAGCAGCTTAAATGCAGGGACTAACTATGGCTACACCTTC. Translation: CASSLNAGTNYGYTF. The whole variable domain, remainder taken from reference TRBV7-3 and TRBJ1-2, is GAGVSQTPSNKVTEKGKYVELRCDPISGHTALYWYRQSLGQGPEFLIYFQGTGAADDSGLPNDRFFAVRPEGSVSTLKIQRTERGDSAVYLCASSLNAGTNYGYTFGSGTRLTVV.

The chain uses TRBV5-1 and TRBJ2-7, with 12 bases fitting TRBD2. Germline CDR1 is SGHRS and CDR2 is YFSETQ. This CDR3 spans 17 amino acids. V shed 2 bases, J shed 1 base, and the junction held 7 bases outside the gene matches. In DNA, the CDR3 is TGCGCCAGCAGCTTACTATCGGGACTAGCGGGTTCCTACGAGCAGTACTTC. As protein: CASSLLSGLAGSYEQYF. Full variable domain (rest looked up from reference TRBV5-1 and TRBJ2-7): KAGVTQTPRYLIKTRGQQVTLSCSPISGHRSVSWYQQTPGQGLQFLFEYFSETQRNKGNFPGRFSGRQFSNSRSEMNVSTLELGDSALYLCASSLLSGLAGSYEQYFGPGTRLTVT.

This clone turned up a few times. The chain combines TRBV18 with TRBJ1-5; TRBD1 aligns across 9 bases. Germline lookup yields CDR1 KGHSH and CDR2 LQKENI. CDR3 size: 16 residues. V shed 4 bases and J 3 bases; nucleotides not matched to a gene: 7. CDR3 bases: TGTGCCAGCTCACAAACGGACAGGGGAGCCAATCAGCCCCAGCATTTT. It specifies CASSQTDRGANQPQHF.

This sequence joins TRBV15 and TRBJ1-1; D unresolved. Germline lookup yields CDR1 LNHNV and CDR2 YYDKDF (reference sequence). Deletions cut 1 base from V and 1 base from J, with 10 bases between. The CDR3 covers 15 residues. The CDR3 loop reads CATSRVLAANTEAFF. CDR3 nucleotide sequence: TGTGCCACCAGCAGAGTTCTAGCAGCGAACACTGAAGCTTTCTTT.

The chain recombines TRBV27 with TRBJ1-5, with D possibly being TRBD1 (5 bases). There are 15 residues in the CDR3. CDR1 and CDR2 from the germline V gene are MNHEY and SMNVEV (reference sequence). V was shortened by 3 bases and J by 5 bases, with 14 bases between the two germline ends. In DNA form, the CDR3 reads TGTGCCAGCAGTTTGGGCCGGGGGGGAGATCAGCCCCAGCATTTT. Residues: CASSLGRGGDQPQHF.

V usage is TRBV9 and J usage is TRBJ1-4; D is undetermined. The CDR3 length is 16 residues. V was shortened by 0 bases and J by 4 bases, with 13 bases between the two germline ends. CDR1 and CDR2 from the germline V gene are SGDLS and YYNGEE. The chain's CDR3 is CASSVVLRESNEKLFF. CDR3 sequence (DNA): TGTGCCAGCAGCGTAGTTTTGCGGGAAAGTAATGAAAAACTGTTTTTT.

In DNA, the CDR3 is TGTGCCAGCAGTTATACTAGGCTACATGGCTACACCTTC. The encoded protein is CASSYTRLHGYTF. This chain joins TRBV6-5 and TRBJ1-2, with D uncertain. V was shortened by 3 bases and J by 6 bases, with 11 bases between the two germline ends. The CDR3 consists of 13 residues. Per the germline V gene, CDR1 is MNHEY and CDR2 is SVGAGI.

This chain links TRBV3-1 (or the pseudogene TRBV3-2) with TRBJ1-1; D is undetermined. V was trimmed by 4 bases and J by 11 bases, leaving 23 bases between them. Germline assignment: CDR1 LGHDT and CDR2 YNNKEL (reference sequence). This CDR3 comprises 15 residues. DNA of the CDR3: TGTGCCAGCAGCCTCGCAGGCGGGCCAGGTACGGTGGCTTTCTTT. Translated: CASSLAGGPGTVAFF.

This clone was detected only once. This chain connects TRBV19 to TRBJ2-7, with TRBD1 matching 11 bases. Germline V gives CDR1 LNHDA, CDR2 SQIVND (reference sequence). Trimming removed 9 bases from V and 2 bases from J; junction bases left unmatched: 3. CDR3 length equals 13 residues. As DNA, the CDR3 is TGTGCCAGCGGGGGACAGGGGGCCTACGAGCAGTACTTC. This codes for CASGGQGAYEQYF.

The CDR3 nucleotides read TGTGCCAGCAGCTATCAACCGGGACAGGGGGTCTACGAGCAGTACTTC. The encoded protein is CASSYQPGQGVYEQYF. The rearrangement joins TRBV5-8 to TRBJ2-7, with TRBD1 identical over 11 bases. Per the germline V gene, CDR1 is SGHTS and CDR2 is YDEGEE. The CDR3 is made up of 16 amino acids. V shed 3 bases, J shed 3 bases, and the junction held 8 bases outside the gene matches.

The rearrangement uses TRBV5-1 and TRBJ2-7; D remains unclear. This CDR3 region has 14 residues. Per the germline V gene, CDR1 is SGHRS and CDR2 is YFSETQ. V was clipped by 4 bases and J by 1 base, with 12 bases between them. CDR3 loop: CASSPVLGSYEQYF. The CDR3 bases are TGCGCCAGCAGCCCCGTACTTGGTTCCTACGAGCAGTACTTC.